This T cell receptor (beta chain) is drawn from a study of vaccination and CD4 T cells after COVID-19. Overall study: In the control cultures, a CEFX pool, an HIV-1 Nef pool, or no peptide was supplied.

As to treatment: roughly nine-day PBMC culture with coronavirus spike peptide pools or control peptides (ViraFEST assay). Scientists ran DNA taken from cultured CD4+ T cells through the Oncomine TCR Beta short-read assay for sequencing. A single record per CDR3 protein comes from TCRdb applying MiXCR to the PCR reads. Among 18,000 or so distinct CDR3 sequences listed, roughly 29% were seen once. Trimming removed 8 bases from V and 0 bases from J, with 8 bases in between. This CDR3 is 13 amino acids long. Germline CDR1 SGHTA, CDR2 FQGTGA. This clonotype was counted between two and nine times. The antigen remains unidentified.

The chain joins TRBV7-3 to TRBJ1-3, with a tentative D call TRBD1 (6 bases). The source of this sequence is a human donor with COVID-19. Sequencing input: cultured CD4+ T cells from blood. CDR3: CASGTNSGNTIYF. The CDR3 nucleotides are TGTGCCAGCGGGACAAACTCTGGAAACACCATATATTTT. The full variable domain, its missing parts supplied by reference TRBV7-3 and TRBJ1-3, is GAGVSQTPSNKVTEKGKYVELRCDPISGHTALYWYRQSLGQGPEFLIYFQGTGAADDSGLPNDRFFAVRPEGSVSTLKIQRTERGDSAVYLCASGTNSGNTIYFGEGSWLTVV.